The present T cell receptor beta chain was sequenced within a study of CD8 T cells in ankylosing spondylitis listed by TCRdb under 2017. Notes on the research overall: The study profiled T cell receptor beta repertoires in healthy donors and ankylosing spondylitis patients to find disease-linked TCR variants. In total, the full study cohort was made up of roughly 110 healthy donors and 25 or so ankylosing spondylitis patients. Samples of peripheral blood were taken, and for ankylosing spondylitis patients, synovial fluid was collected as well. The full study reports these points: Some TCR beta motif variants had previously been reported in synovial fluid and blood of reactive arthritis patients, which suggested common disease-initiation mechanisms. The disease-linked clones were reported as significantly enriched in matched synovial fluid samples from ankylosing spondylitis patients. The disease-linked clones showed a CD8+ phenotype and occurred at relatively low frequencies in peripheral blood. Blood from ankylosing spondylitis patients appeared to be characterized by a TCR beta motif made up of several highly homologous amino acid variants.

Sequencing instrument: Illumina HiSeq 2500. Quantitative 5'-RACE with molecular barcodes was used to prepare TCR beta libraries. On the authors' methods: A new computational method, built on a probabilistic model of VDJ rearrangement, was used to identify disease-linked TCR variants. TCRdb passed the public sequencing reads through fastp at Q25 and MiXCR, retaining productive beta sequences. Entries that share a CDR3 protein sequence are merged under the most common genes and DNA. Clone size and V and J calls follow TCRdb, not the original study. For this sample there are about 160,000 distinct CDR3 sequences; around 18% appear just once. The ten biggest clones cover around 7.6% of the sample. In its sample, this clonotype was seen many times. What this receptor recognizes is not known. Per-nucleotide qualities are absent, and no much larger clonotype sits a single base away. CDR1 and CDR2 are drawn from the germline V gene: SGHRS, YFSETQ. Counted from cysteine to phenylalanine, this CDR3 has 16 amino acids. Only CDR3 DNA is held: 48 bases, read in frame from base 1. Trimming removed 3 bases from V and 1 base from J, leaving 13 bases between the germline ends.

This TCR derives from a male donor with ankylosing spondylitis or in good health (not recorded which). The sequenced material came from blood, either unsorted or a sorted T cell fraction (not recorded which). The chain is assembled from TRBV5-1 and TRBJ2-2; TRBD1 is a weak D gene call, 5 bases matching. The CDR3 amino acid sequence is: CASSSQRGLNTGELFF. The base sequence is TGCGCCAGCAGCTCCCAAAGGGGTCTGAACACCGGGGAGCTGTTTTTT.